Below, one T cell receptor beta chain is given with its context. Its antigen has not been determined. No clone much larger than this one lies a single base away; base qualities are absent. Based on the germline V gene, the CDR1 and CDR2 sequences are MNHNS and SASEGT. From its cysteine to its phenylalanine, the CDR3 spans 13 amino acids. The DNA shown is the 39-base CDR3, in frame from base 1. At the junction V is shortened by 10 bases and J by 4 bases; bases outside the gene matches: 4. This record comes from a study of radiation and T cells in renal cell carcinoma (dated by TCRdb to 2019 to 2021). The study in broad terms: In total, about 50 samples underwent TCR beta sequencing: roughly 26 tumors plus 27 peripheral blood samples. The final blood draw was performed at 4 weeks after radiation, at the same time as nephrectomy. Across all 50 or so samples, over 4,000,000 unique CDR3 nucleotide sequences encoding some 3,000,000 unique CDR3 amino acid sequences were identified. General conclusions and limits of the study: Because the trial had a single-armed design, the trial could not examine how radiation dose or scheduling affected the TCR repertoire. Because pretreatment tumor biopsies were not available, the study could not determine whether clonotypes were already present within the tumor at baseline. In blood, the top tumor clonotypes increased between baseline and 2 weeks post-radiation and then shrank by 4 weeks, which suggests that tumor-resident clones expanded only transiently. Dynamics of the blood repertoire were not tracked past 4 weeks after treatment.

What the time point label conveys for this sample: blood 4 weeks post-SBRT, at nephrectomy. Taken with the paper, the label for treatment or condition translates to: 15 Gy SBRT to primary tumor, nephrectomy 4 weeks later. The samples were drawn from a clinical trial, where primary renal cell carcinomas were treated with 15 Gy of stereotactic body radiation therapy and then removed by nephrectomy 4 weeks afterward. To track tumor-enriched clonotypes, serial peripheral blood was sampled from radiation-treated patients at baseline and at 2 weeks and 4 weeks after SBRT. Every patient's renal cell carcinoma showed clear cell pathology. Genomic DNA for TCR sequencing was prepared using the QIAamp DNA Blood Mini Kit (Qiagen). Only samples passing all quality control checks were included in the analyses. TCR beta libraries were generated from genomic DNA with the immunoSEQ kit, following the manufacturer's recommendations. For library preparation, a first multiplex PCR was performed with proprietary primers, followed by a second PCR in which unique barcodes were added, and bead cleanups were performed after each round. A positive control reaction and a negative control reaction, both provided in the kit, were run with every batch of samples. The final libraries were assessed on an Agilent 4200 TapeStation D1000 ScreenTape, pooled by volume, and quantified by qPCR. An Illumina NextSeq500 fitted with a MidOutput 150-cycle cartridge performed the sequencing, running 156 Read1 cycles and 15 Index1 cycles with the kit's custom primers. The pooled library was loaded at approximately 1.1 pM with an approximately 20% PhiX control spike-in. Regarding the original processing steps: Vendor-processed data were analyzed in R, with a clonotype defined as all T cells sharing the same CDR3 nucleotide sequence. For clone abundance analyses, frequencies were normalized to the 10,000 most abundant clones in each sample. Before analysis, public T cell clones were removed, and these numbered fewer than six per sample on average. A difference in abundance of at least 32-fold between compartments was used to define tumor-enriched and baseline blood-enriched clonotypes. Clonotypes expanded or contracted between blood time points were identified with a beta-binomial differential abundance model. The Baroni-Urbani and Buser coefficient was used to measure tumor-blood repertoire similarity, and groups were compared with two-tailed Wilcoxon tests in R. TCRdb stores this immuneACCESS table with in-frame sequences only. Part of the clones is absent; in the studies checked, under half of the shortfall reflects unresolved V genes, and no reason is known for the rest. Clonal size and the V and J genes are those of that table, whereas D and trimming came from the DNA. The sample contains about 100,000 clones, 75% to 85% of them found a single time. The ten largest clones represent 7.2% of the sample.

The origin of this receptor is a man aged 55 to 70 with renal cell carcinoma. The sample consisted of blood, taken from a patient whose treatment included radiotherapy and nephrectomy. The chain is made from TRBV6-1 and TRBJ2-7; a stretch of 13 junction bases matches TRBD2. The DNA sequence is given as TGTGCCACCCGACTAGCGGGAGGATACGAGCAGTACTTC. This gives the protein CATRLAGGYEQYF.